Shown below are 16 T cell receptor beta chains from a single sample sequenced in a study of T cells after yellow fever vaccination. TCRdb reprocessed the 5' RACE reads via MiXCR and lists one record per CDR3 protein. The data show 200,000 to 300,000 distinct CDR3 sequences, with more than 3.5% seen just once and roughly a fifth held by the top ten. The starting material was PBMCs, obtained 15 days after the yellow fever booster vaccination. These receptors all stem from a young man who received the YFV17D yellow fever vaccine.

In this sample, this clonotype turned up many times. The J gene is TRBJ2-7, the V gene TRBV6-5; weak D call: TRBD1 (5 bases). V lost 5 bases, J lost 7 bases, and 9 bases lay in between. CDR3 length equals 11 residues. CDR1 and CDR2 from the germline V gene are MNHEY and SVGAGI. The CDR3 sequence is CASSRGQEQYF. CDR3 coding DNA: TGTGCCAGCAGTAGAGGACAAGAGCAGTACTTC.

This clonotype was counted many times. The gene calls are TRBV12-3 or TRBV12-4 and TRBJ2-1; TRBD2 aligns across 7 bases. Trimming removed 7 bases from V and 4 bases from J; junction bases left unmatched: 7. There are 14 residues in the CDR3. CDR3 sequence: CASMWRGFYNEQFF. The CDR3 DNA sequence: TGTGCCAGCATGTGGCGGGGGTTTTACAATGAGCAGTTCTTC.

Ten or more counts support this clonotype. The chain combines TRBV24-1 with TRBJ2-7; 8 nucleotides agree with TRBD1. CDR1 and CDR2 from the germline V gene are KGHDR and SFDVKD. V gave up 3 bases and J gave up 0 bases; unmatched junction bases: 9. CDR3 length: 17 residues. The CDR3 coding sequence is TGTGCCACCAGTGATCAGAGAGGGACAGGCAACTCCTACGAGCAGTACGTC. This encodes CATSDQRGTGNSYEQYV.

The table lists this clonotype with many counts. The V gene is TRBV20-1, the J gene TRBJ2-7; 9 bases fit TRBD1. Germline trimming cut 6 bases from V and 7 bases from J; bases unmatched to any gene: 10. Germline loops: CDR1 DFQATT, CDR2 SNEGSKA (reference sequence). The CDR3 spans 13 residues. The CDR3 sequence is CSAKNTGGGEQYF. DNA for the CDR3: TGCAGTGCCAAGAATACAGGGGGCGGAGAGCAGTACTTC.

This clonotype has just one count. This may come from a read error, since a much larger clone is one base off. The CDR3 coding sequence is TGTGCCAGCAGCCCGGGGAGCGGGGGGAAAGGTGAGCAGTCCTTC. This translates into CASSPGSGGKGEQSF. This sequence joins TRBV7-3 and TRBJ2-1, with 9 bases lining up with TRBD2. The germline gives CDR1 SGHTA, CDR2 FQGTGA. The CDR3 contains 15 residues.

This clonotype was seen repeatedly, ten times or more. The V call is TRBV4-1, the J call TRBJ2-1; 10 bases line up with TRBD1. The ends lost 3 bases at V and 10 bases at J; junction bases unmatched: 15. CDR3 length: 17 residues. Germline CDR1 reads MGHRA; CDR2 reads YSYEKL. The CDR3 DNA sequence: TGCGCCAGCAGCCAGGATAGTGACAGGGGGCGCTTAATCGAGCAGTTCTTC. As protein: CASSQDSDRGRLIEQFF.

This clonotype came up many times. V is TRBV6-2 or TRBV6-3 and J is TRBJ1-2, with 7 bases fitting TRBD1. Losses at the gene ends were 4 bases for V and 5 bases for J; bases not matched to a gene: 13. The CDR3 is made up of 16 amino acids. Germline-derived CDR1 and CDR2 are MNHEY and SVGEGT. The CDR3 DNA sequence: TGTGCCAGCAGTTCATCTCCGGGATGGACAGGTTATGGCTACACCTTC. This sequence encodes CASSSSPGWTGYGYTF.

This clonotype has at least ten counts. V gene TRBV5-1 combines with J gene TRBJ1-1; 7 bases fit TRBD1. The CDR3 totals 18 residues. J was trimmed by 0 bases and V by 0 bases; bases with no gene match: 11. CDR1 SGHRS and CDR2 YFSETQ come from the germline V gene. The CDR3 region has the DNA TGCGCCAGCAGCTTGGCGCGTCAGGGGGGCACCATGAACACTGAAGCTTTCTTT. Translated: CASSLARQGGTMNTEAFF.

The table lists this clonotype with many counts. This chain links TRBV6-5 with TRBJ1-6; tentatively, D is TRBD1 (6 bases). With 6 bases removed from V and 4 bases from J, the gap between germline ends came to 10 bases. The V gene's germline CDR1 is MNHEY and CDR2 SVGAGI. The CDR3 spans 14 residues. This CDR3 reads CASRFQGYNSPLHF. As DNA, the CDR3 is TGTGCCAGCAGATTTCAGGGGTATAATTCACCCCTCCACTTT.

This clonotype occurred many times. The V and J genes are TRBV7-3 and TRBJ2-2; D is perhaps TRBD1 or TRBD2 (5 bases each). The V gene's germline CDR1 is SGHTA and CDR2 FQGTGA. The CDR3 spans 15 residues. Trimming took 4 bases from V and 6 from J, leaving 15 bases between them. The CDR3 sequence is CASSSTVGTAGELFF. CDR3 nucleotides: TGTGCCAGCAGCTCCACGGTGGGGACGGCCGGGGAGCTGTTTTTT.

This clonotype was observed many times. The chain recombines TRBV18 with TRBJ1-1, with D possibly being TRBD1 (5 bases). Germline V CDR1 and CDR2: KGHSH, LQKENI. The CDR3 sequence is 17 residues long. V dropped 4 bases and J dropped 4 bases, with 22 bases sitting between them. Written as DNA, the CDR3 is TGTGCCAGCTCACGGGACGCGTGGTTTGAATTGGGCACTGAAGCTTTCTTT. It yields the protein CASSRDAWFELGTEAFF.

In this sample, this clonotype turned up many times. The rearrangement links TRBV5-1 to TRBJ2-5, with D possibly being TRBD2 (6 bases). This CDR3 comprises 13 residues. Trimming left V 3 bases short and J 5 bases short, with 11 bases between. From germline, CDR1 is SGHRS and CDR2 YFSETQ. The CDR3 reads CASSSGLFETQYF. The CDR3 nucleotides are TGCGCCAGCAGCTCGGGACTCTTCGAGACCCAGTACTTC.

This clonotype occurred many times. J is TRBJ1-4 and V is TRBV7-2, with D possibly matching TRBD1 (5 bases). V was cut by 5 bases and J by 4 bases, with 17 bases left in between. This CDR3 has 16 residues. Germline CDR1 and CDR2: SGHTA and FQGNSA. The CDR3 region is CASSTSLGQHNEKLFF. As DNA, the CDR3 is TGTGCCAGCAGCACTTCCTTGGGGCAGCATAATGAAAAACTGTTTTTT.

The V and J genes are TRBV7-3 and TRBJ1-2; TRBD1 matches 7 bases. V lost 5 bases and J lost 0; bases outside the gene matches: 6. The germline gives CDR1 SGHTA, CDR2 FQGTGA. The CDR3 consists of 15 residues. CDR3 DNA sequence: TGTGCCAGCAGCCCCCACAGGGGAGCTAACTATGGCTACACCTTC. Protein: CASSPHRGANYGYTF.

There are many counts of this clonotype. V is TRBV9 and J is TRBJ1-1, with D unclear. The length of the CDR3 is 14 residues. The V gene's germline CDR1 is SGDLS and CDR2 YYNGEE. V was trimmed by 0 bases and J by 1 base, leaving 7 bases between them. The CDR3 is CASSVAVTNTEAFF. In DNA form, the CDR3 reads TGTGCCAGCAGCGTAGCTGTGACGAACACTGAAGCTTTCTTT.

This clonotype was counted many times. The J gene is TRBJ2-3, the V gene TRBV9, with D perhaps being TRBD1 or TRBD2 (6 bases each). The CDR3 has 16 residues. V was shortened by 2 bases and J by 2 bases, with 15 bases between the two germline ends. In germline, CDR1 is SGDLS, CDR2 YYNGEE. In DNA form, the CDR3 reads TGTGCCAGCAGCGTCCGCAACGGGGGCCTCACAGATACGCAGTATTTT. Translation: CASSVRNGGLTDTQYF.